These 5 T cell receptor beta chains were all obtained from the same sample, sequenced in a study of identical twins. TCRdb re-called the 5' RACE reads through MiXCR, storing one row per CDR3 protein. The sample records under 900,000 distinct CDR3 sequences, around a sixth being singletons. These data also featured in a second study, about T cells expressing NK-cell markers.

Sequencing used PBMCs. These receptors were taken from a woman between 18 and 30 years old in good health.

V and J are TRBV6-5 and TRBJ2-1, with D uncertain. Germline CDR1 is MNHEY and CDR2 is SVGAGI. Between the trimmed V and J ends, which lost 2 bases and 2 bases, there was a span of 4 bases. The CDR3 is 13 residues long. CDR3 bases: TGTGCCAGCAGTTACAGACCCTACAATGAGCAGTTCTTC. The encoded protein is CASSYRPYNEQFF.

This sequence joins TRBV6-2 or TRBV6-3 and TRBJ2-1; TRBD2 aligns across 10 bases. The germline CDR1 and CDR2 sequences are MNHEY and SVGEGT. The V and J ends lost 0 bases and 14 bases, in that order; junction bases with no gene match: 7. The CDR3 is made up of 14 amino acids. CDR3 nucleotide sequence: TGTGCCAGCAGTTACTCGGGGCTAGCGGGAGTCAAGTTCTTC. Translating it yields CASSYSGLAGVKFF.

This clonotype has a handful of counts. The chain joins TRBV7-9 to TRBJ2-1, with 15 bases fitting TRBD2. J gave up 7 bases and V 5 bases, and 6 bases lay outside the gene matches. CDR1 and CDR2 from the germline V gene are SEHNR and FQNEAQ (reference sequence). The CDR3 extends over 16 amino acids. In DNA form, the CDR3 reads TGTGCCAGCAGCCAATCCGGGACTAGCGGGAGGAATGAGCAGTTCTTC. Translation gives CASSQSGTSGRNEQFF.

V usage is TRBV12-3 or TRBV12-4 and J usage is TRBJ2-7; TRBD1 aligns across 9 bases. This CDR3 has 15 residues. J was trimmed by 1 base and V by 6 bases; bases with no gene match: 7. In DNA, the CDR3 is TGTGCCAGCAGAAAGAGAGGGACAGGGTCCTACGAGCAGTACTTC. It codes for CASRKRGTGSYEQYF.

The chain employs TRBV4-1 and TRBJ2-1; the match to TRBD2 covers 10 bases. The trim removed 0 bases at V and 9 bases at J, leaving 11 bases unmatched. This CDR3 has 17 residues. The germline V gene has CDR1 MGHRA and CDR2 YSYEKL. This CDR3 is CASSQDPRPASGSEQFF. CDR3 bases: TGCGCCAGCAGCCAAGATCCTAGGCCGGCTAGCGGGAGTGAGCAGTTCTTC.